The clone carrying this T cell receptor (beta chain) appeared many times. Germline lookup yields CDR1 PRHDT and CDR2 FYEKMQ (reference sequence). The CDR3 extends over 14 amino acids. With 1 base clipped from V and 4 bases from J, the junction kept 2 bases outside the gene matches. The data were obtained in a study of spatial heterogeneity in lung cancer. The time point: blood at routine non-recurrence follow-up after resection. TCRdb itself ran the 5' RACE reads through MiXCR, one entry per CDR3 protein. The table includes roughly 16,000 distinct CDR3 sequences, 6.3% detected once. The sequences come from PBMCs, collected at follow-up. The genes are TRBV13 and TRBJ1-1; 8 bases align to TRBD1. The source of this sequence is a male donor with early-stage non-small cell lung cancer. CDR3 protein: CASSLDRGVTEAFF. In DNA form, the CDR3 reads TGTGCCAGCAGCTTAGACAGGGGGGTCACTGAAGCTTTCTTT.